This T cell receptor (beta chain) was captured by sequencing in a study of blood T cell repertoires in COVID-19 (dated by TCRdb to 2020 to 2022). Turning to the overall study: The collaborator samples originated in the United States, Italy and Spain and spanned the acute and convalescent phases of COVID-19. Where available, HLA class I and class II types were taken from metadata supplied by the sample provider and were not determined by assay-based typing. The sample metadata nearly always contained a de-identified subject ID, COVID-19 status, age in years and sex. The dataset comprised deeply sampled blood TCRbeta repertoires from subjects exposed to, actively infected with, or recovered from COVID-19. The material from the prospective study consisted of cDNA or gDNA derived from T cells, B-cell-depleted T cells, or PBMCs. A freely available public database, intended as a resource for researchers studying the immune response to SARS-CoV-2, is where the repertoires were released. The samples were drawn from the first 160 participants of the ongoing ImmuneRACE study and from under 1,500 subjects provided by 6 global collaborators.

Paper-wide results and their limitations: How much clinical and demographic metadata was included differed by source and by participant, and the metadata was provided uncurated.

A remark on this clone: The clone's antigen remains unknown. No base quality information exists; no much larger clone differs at one position.

The immunoSEQ Assay, a bias-controlled multiplex PCR, was used to amplify TCRbeta CDR3 regions from genomic DNA. Processing in the source paper ran as follows. The number of nucleated cells in each sample was estimated from the amplification of reference gene primers within the assay. To quantify the absolute abundance of each unique TCRbeta CDR3 rearrangement, sequence reads were collapsed and filtered. For each sample, productive Simpson clonality was calculated as the square root of Simpson's diversity index across productive rearrangements. TCRdb retrieved this table from immuneACCESS and kept in-frame rearrangements only. Not all clones are present; in checked studies, unresolved V genes account for under half, and no reason is known for the remainder. That table gives V, J and clone size, and the DNA gave D and trimming. This sample has about 440,000 clones in its table, and approximately 90% of those were observed once. The top ten clones comprise 4.3% of the sample.

Each collaborating institution followed its own protocols to collect whole blood in K2EDTA tubes. For TCRbeta analysis, collaborators shipped samples as frozen whole blood, isolated PBMCs, or DNA extracted from either of those sample types. The germline V gene encodes CDR1 MRHNA and CDR2 SNTAGT. A distance of 7 bases separates the germline ends of V and J, which lose 0 bases and 4 bases respectively. The CDR3 measures 14 amino acids from cysteine to phenylalanine. The entry retains the CDR3 DNA only, 42 bases that are in frame from base 1. Sequenced input: peripheral blood. This TCR derives from a woman in her 30s with acute or convalescent COVID-19. Recombination linked TRBV6-4 to TRBJ1-5; a tentative D call is TRBD1 (6 bases match). The DNA sequence is as follows: TGTGCCAGCAGTGACTCTACAGGGAATCAGCCCCAGCATTTT. Translated, it reads CASSDSTGNQPQHF.